The 25 T cell receptor beta chains given below trace back to one sample, sequenced in a study of blood T cells in healthy people across ages. The second PCR ran roughly 6 to 11 cycles with a sample-barcoded 5' primer and J-beta primers. Each CDR3 protein gets one entry after TCRdb re-called the 5' RACE reads with MiXCR. The table has about 720,000 distinct CDR3 sequences, approximately 25% seen once; the top ten hold 3% to 4%. In addition, the sample was reused for a study of T cells of mothers and their children.

Sequencing used blood. Source of these receptors: a boy between 10 and 17 years old in good health.

The chain recombines TRBV7-9 with TRBJ2-7, with 14 bases identical to TRBD2. This CDR3 contains 14 residues. Unmatched junction bases numbered 6, after V lost 7 bases and J lost 7 bases. CDR1 is SEHNR and CDR2 is FQNEAQ in the germline V gene (reference sequence). The CDR3 region is CASTLTSGREEQYF. CDR3 nucleotides: TGTGCCAGCACCTTGACTAGCGGGAGGGAAGAGCAGTACTTC.

The CDR3 DNA reads as TGTGCCACCAGTGAGCGGGGGGCGACAGATACGCAGTATTTT. As protein: CATSERGATDTQYF. The rearrangement joins TRBV24-1 to TRBJ2-3; TRBD2 matches 8 bases. Per the germline V gene, CDR1 is KGHDR and CDR2 is SFDVKD. J was trimmed by 3 bases and V by 4 bases; bases with no gene match: 2. CDR3 length: 14 amino acids.

V gene TRBV12-3 or TRBV12-4 combines with J gene TRBJ2-7; the D is unclear. The V end was cut by 4 bases, the J end by 6 bases, with 19 bases between. The CDR3 is 15 residues long. Here the CDR3 DNA reads TGTGCCAGCAGTTCCAGGACCACAGCCTTGTCCGAGCAGTACTTC. Its translation is CASSSRTTALSEQYF.

This clonotype was counted between two and nine times. The gene calls are TRBV5-1 and TRBJ1-4; 8 bases fit TRBD1. Per the germline V gene, CDR1 is SGHRS and CDR2 is YFSETQ. The CDR3 runs 16 residues. V trimming: 4 bases; J trimming: 0 bases; junction bases outside the gene matches: 5. Written as DNA, the CDR3 is TGCGCCAGCAGCCAGACAGGGGCCTCAACTAATGAAAAACTGTTTTTT. Translating it yields CASSQTGASTNEKLFF.

The V and J genes are TRBV11-2 and TRBJ2-2; D ambiguous. Trimming removed 1 base from V and 0 bases from J, with 6 bases in between. There are 15 residues in the CDR3. Germline V CDR1 and CDR2: SGHAT, FQNNGV. The CDR3 is CASSLGLTNTGELFF. The CDR3 region has the DNA TGTGCCAGCAGCTTAGGTCTAACGAACACCGGGGAGCTGTTTTTT. The full variable domain, rest sourced from reference TRBV11-2 and TRBJ2-2, is EAGVAQSPRYKIIEKRQSVAFWCNPISGHATLYWYQQILGQGPKLLIQFQNNGVVDDSQLPKDRFSAERLKGVDSTLKIQPAKLEDSAVYLCASSLGLTNTGELFFGEGSRLTVL.

This chain uses TRBV30 with TRBJ2-3; 8 bases match TRBD1. Germline V gives CDR1 GTSNPN, CDR2 SVGIG (reference sequence). Trimming cost V 8 bases and J 3 bases; bases outside gene matches: 10. This CDR3 contains 14 residues. In DNA form, the CDR3 reads TGTGCCAGAGACAGGGGTTCGGGAACAGATACGCAGTATTTT. It is translated as CARDRGSGTDTQYF.

Details on this clonotype: A read error may account for a junction end that differs from germline. The genes are TRBV12-3 or TRBV12-4 and TRBJ2-5, with 10 bases lining up with TRBD1. CDR3 length: 19 amino acids. In DNA, the CDR3 is TGTGCCAGCAGTTTAGCGCTTGGATTTGACAGGGGGCGCAAAGAGACCCAGCACTTC. Its translation: CASSLALGFDRGRKETQHF.

The chain uses TRBV6-5 and TRBJ2-2; D call uncertain. This CDR3 contains 11 residues. The V end lost 7 bases, the J end lost 6 bases, and 6 bases lay between the germline ends. Looked up from germline, CDR1 is MNHEY and CDR2 is SVGAGI. The CDR3 here is CASTSAGELFF. CDR3 DNA: TGTGCCAGCACCTCCGCCGGGGAGCTGTTTTTT.

J is TRBJ2-1 and V is TRBV6-1; 9 bases fit TRBD1. CDR3 length equals 16 residues. Germline lookup yields CDR1 MNHNS and CDR2 SASEGT. With 6 bases clipped from V and 4 bases from J, the junction kept 10 bases outside the gene matches. CDR3 sequence: CASSPRGGTGYNEQFF. In DNA, the CDR3 is TGTGCCAGCAGCCCCCGGGGCGGGACAGGGTACAATGAGCAGTTCTTC.

The CDR3 DNA is TGTGCCAGCAGAAATCGGGCGTCGGGCACAGATACGCAGTATTTT. It encodes CASRNRASGTDTQYF. The chain carries TRBV6-2 or TRBV6-3 and TRBJ2-3; D is undetermined. There are 15 residues in the CDR3. Germline values: CDR1 MNHEY, CDR2 SVGEGT. Trimming took 6 bases from V and 1 from J, leaving 14 bases between them.

The rearrangement joins TRBV6-1 to TRBJ2-4; D gene uncertain. The CDR3 contains 14 residues. The V and J ends lost 6 bases and 4 bases respectively, with 13 bases between them. Germline V gives CDR1 MNHNS, CDR2 SASEGT. The CDR3 DNA sequence: TGTGCCAGCAGCCATGGTGGTTCGAAAAACATTCAGTACTTC. Translating gives CASSHGGSKNIQYF.

With regard to this clonotype: Relative to the germline gene, one junction end is altered; a read error may explain this. J is TRBJ2-2 and V is TRBV7-2; weak D call: TRBD1 (6 bases). CDR1 and CDR2 (germline): SGHTA, FQGNSA. The CDR3 runs 15 residues. CDR3 protein: CACSLVWGQGGELFF. DNA of the CDR3: TGTGCCTGCAGCTTAGTATGGGGACAAGGCGGGGAGCTGTTTTTT.

This chain links TRBV20-1 with TRBJ1-5, with 7 nucleotides matching TRBD1. Germline V gives CDR1 DFQATT, CDR2 SNEGSKA (reference sequence). This CDR3 is 17 amino acids long. V shed 6 bases and J 0 bases; nucleotides not matched to a gene: 14. The CDR3 sequence: CSAPSGRGGYSNQPQHF. CDR3 nucleotides: TGCAGTGCCCCGAGTGGCAGGGGGGGTTATAGCAATCAGCCCCAGCATTTT.

This clonotype showed up just a few times. The chain carries TRBV5-5 and TRBJ2-7; 7 nucleotides align to TRBD1. The germline gives CDR1 SGHKS, CDR2 YYEKEE (reference sequence). Losses at the gene ends were 3 bases for V and 0 bases for J; bases not matched to a gene: 9. This CDR3 has 16 residues. Here the CDR3 DNA reads TGTGCCAGCAGCTCCCGGGACAGATCCCTCTCCTACGAGCAGTACTTC. Residues: CASSSRDRSLSYEQYF.

This chain joins TRBV18 and TRBJ2-1; TRBD2 agrees at 10 bases. Losses at the gene ends were 5 bases for V and 8 bases for J; bases not matched to a gene: 9. The germline gives CDR1 KGHSH, CDR2 LQKENI. The CDR3 extends over 15 amino acids. This CDR3 reads CASSRTSGLGDEQFF. The CDR3 DNA reads TGTGCCAGCTCAAGGACTAGCGGTCTTGGAGATGAGCAGTTCTTC.

The gene calls are TRBV5-6 and TRBJ2-7; D is undetermined. The V and J ends lost 1 base and 0 bases respectively, with 11 bases between them. The CDR3 sequence is 15 residues long. The germline gives CDR1 SGHDT, CDR2 YYEEEE. CDR3 nucleotide sequence: TGTGCCAGCAGCTTGAACGCTATAAGCTCCTACGAGCAGTACTTC. This codes for CASSLNAISSYEQYF.

The CDR3, as DNA: TGTGCCAGCAGCCAAGCCGGGACAGGGAGCTTCAATGAGCAGTTCTTC. Protein: CASSQAGTGSFNEQFF. This chain links TRBV3-1 with TRBJ2-1; 9 bases are shared with TRBD1. The CDR3 totals 16 residues. V lost 1 base and J lost 6; bases outside the gene matches: 7. Germline CDR1 is LGHDT and CDR2 is YNNKEL (reference sequence).

V is TRBV9 and J is TRBJ2-4, with D perhaps being TRBD1 or TRBD2 (5 bases each). The ends were cut back, 3 bases at V and 0 bases at J, with 19 bases in the middle. This CDR3 has 18 amino acids. Germline V CDR1 and CDR2: SGDLS, YYNGEE. CDR3: CASSAGARAKLAKNIQYF. DNA for the CDR3: TGTGCCAGCAGCGCCGGGGCCAGAGCAAAACTAGCCAAAAACATTCAGTACTTC.

The chain uses TRBV12-3 or TRBV12-4 and TRBJ2-3; TRBD2 is a possible D gene (6 bases). V was pared by 3 bases and J by 1 base, with 23 bases between. The CDR3 loop spans 19 amino acids. The CDR3 DNA sequence: TGTGCCAGCAGTTTCCCGTTCTTCGGGGGTTACAACGGCACAGATACGCAGTATTTT. It translates to CASSFPFFGGYNGTDTQYF.

There are a few counts of this clonotype. V gene TRBV6-5 combines with J gene TRBJ1-6; TRBD1 matches 8 bases. Looked up from germline, CDR1 is MNHEY and CDR2 is SVGAGI. The J segment lost 9 bases and the V segment lost 4 bases, leaving 5 bases of the junction unmatched. The CDR3 is 14 amino acids. As DNA, the CDR3 is TGTGCCAGCAGTTCCTCAGGGGGCGGTTCACCCCTCCACTTT. Residues: CASSSSGGGSPLHF.

This clonotype was counted only a few times. J is TRBJ1-1 and V is TRBV29-1; D is unresolved. The CDR3 contains 10 residues. Trimming left V 4 bases short and J 6 bases short, with 6 bases between. Germline CDR1 is SQVTM and CDR2 is ANQGSEA. The CDR3 loop reads CSVVNAEAFF. For the CDR3, the DNA is TGCAGCGTTGTTAACGCTGAAGCTTTCTTT.

CDR3 DNA sequence: TGTGCCAGCAGCATCCTACAGGGGGCCGGGGGCGATGAAAAACTGTTTTTT. It translates to CASSILQGAGGDEKLFF. The V gene is TRBV7-9, the J gene TRBJ1-4; 9 bases line up with TRBD1. This CDR3 has 17 residues. The J segment lost 6 bases and the V segment lost 5 bases, leaving 13 bases of the junction unmatched. Looked up from germline, CDR1 is SEHNR and CDR2 is FQNEAQ (reference sequence).

In this sample, this clonotype turned up a few times. This chain joins TRBV7-9 and TRBJ2-7; no firm D call. Per germline, CDR1 SEHNR and CDR2 FQNEAQ (reference sequence). This CDR3 has 14 residues. V dropped 1 base and J dropped 0 bases, with 7 bases sitting between them. The CDR3 region is CASSLDTSSYEQYF. The CDR3 DNA sequence: TGTGCCAGCAGCTTAGACACCAGCTCCTACGAGCAGTACTTC.

The table lists this clonotype with a few counts. This chain uses TRBV28 with TRBJ1-2; 8 positions match TRBD1. V lost 6 bases, J lost 4 bases, and 10 bases stayed unmatched. The CDR3 is 15 amino acids. CDR1 and CDR2 (germline): MDHEN, SYDVKM. CDR3 DNA sequence: TGTGCCAGCAGAACGACAGGGGATGTAGGCTATGGCTACACCTTC. Amino acids: CASRTTGDVGYGYTF.

Only a few counts were recorded for this clonotype. At one of its ends the junction is not consistent with the germline gene, which may arise from a read error. The chain couples TRBV5-6 to TRBJ2-5; 7 bases map to TRBD2. The CDR3 covers 14 residues. Germline V lookup: CDR1 SGHDT, CDR2 YYEEEE. CDR3 in DNA: TGTGCCAGCGGCTTTCGCGGGGGAGGAGAGACCCAGTACTTC. Amino acid sequence: CASGFRGGGETQYF.